This T cell receptor (beta chain) was documented in a study of OX40 agonist ivuxolimab in advanced cancers. About the research overall: The drug used for patients, ivuxolimab, was an agonistic anti-OX40 (CD134) antibody. While on treatment, patients had intravenous ivuxolimab at 0.01 to 10 mg/kg every 2 weeks.

This clone has a single count. The repertoire was sequenced with immunoSEQ multiplex PCR; TCRdb's copy has only in-frame clones and lacks some. The data contain more than 70,000 clones, 84% of them singletons. The CDR3 loop spans 15 amino acids. Trimming shortened V by 2 bases and J by 4 bases, and 12 bases separated the two germline ends. Germline V gene data show CDR1 as KGHSH and CDR2 as LQKENI. The TCR comes from an adult with an advanced solid tumor such as melanoma, head and neck, liver or kidney cancer. The input for sequencing was CD4+ or CD8+ T cells sorted from blood, taken in a trial of the OX40 agonist ivuxolimab. This rearrangement joins TRBV18 to TRBJ1-5; TRBD1 might be the D (5 bases). As DNA, the CDR3 is TGTGCCAGCTCACCAGCCGGGACGGCAAATCAGCCCCAGCATTTT. Its translation: CASSPAGTANQPQHF.